Given below is one T cell receptor (beta chain) in context. Its matching antigen is unknown. Germline V CDR1 and CDR2: DFQATT, SNEGSKA (reference sequence). This CDR3 region has 17 residues. Trimming pared 5 bases from V and 11 bases from J, leaving 31 bases between. This specimen belongs to a study of blood T cells in healthy people across ages. Findings and limits, study-wide: Naive T cell percentage by flow cytometry tracked strongly with beta diversity. Diversity was higher, and naive CD4+ cells more numerous, in long-lived donors than in aged donors. Unknown CMV status may confound age-related changes in expanded clones.

Through a sample-barcoded 5' primer and a J-beta primer mix, a second PCR was run for roughly 6 to 11 cycles. Unique molecular identifiers of 12 random nucleotides labeled each cDNA. TCRdb fed the 5' RACE reads into MiXCR, producing one record per CDR3 protein. The sample has 790,000 or so distinct CDR3 sequences, roughly 50% seen once; the top ten hold around a quarter. The clonotype was recovered from a man aged 35 to 55 in good health. The sequenced sample was blood. The chain is built from TRBV20-1 and TRBJ2-4; D possibly corresponds to TRBD2 (5 bases). CDR3 sequence: CSAPDPSTRDQESVQYF. The CDR3 nucleotides read TGCAGTGCTCCGGACCCAAGCACTAGAGATCAAGAGTCAGTTCAGTACTTC.